This T cell receptor (beta chain) comes out of a study of OX40 agonist ivuxolimab in advanced cancers. Background on the study: Cancers in dose escalation were hepatocellular, melanoma, renal cell and head and neck.

Germline CDR1 reads SGHNT; CDR2 reads YYREEE (reference sequence). J lost 6 bases, V lost 0 bases, and 6 bases had no gene match. This CDR3 has 15 residues. Peripheral blood came from all dose cohorts at three timepoints. Using immunoSEQ multiplex PCR, the repertoire was profiled, and TCRdb retains in-frame clones only, with some absent. The profile shows about 53,000 clones, 70% to 80% of them singletons. The specimen comprised CD4+ or CD8+ T cells sorted from blood, sampled in a trial of the OX40 agonist ivuxolimab. This sequence originates from an adult with an advanced solid tumor such as melanoma, head and neck, liver or kidney cancer. This chain joins TRBV5-4 and TRBJ1-1; 9 positions agree with TRBD1. CDR3 amino acids: CASSLGTGEWAEAFF. CDR3 sequence (DNA): TGTGCCAGCAGCTTGGGGACAGGGGAATGGGCTGAAGCTTTCTTT.